This T cell receptor (beta chain) was found in a study of CD8 T cells in Susac syndrome. RNA in amounts of about 0.5 to 1 ug was reverse transcribed with random hexamers. TCRdb redid the calling of the immunoSEQ multiplex PCR reads with MiXCR, one entry per CDR3 protein. The sample includes over 100,000 distinct CDR3 sequences, 90% to 98% seen only once; the top ten take 0.096%. Germline values: CDR1 LGHNA, CDR2 YSLEER. This CDR3 has 14 residues. Between the trimmed V and J ends, which lost 0 bases and 6 bases, there was a span of 12 bases. J is TRBJ2-7 and V is TRBV4-3; D gene uncertain. This clonotype was sampled from a human donor in good health. The sequenced material came from CD4+ T cells from PBMCs. CDR3 nucleotide sequence: TGCGCCAGCAGCCAAGAAGGGTTCGCTGGCGAGCAGTACTTC. Translating it yields CASSQEGFAGEQYF.